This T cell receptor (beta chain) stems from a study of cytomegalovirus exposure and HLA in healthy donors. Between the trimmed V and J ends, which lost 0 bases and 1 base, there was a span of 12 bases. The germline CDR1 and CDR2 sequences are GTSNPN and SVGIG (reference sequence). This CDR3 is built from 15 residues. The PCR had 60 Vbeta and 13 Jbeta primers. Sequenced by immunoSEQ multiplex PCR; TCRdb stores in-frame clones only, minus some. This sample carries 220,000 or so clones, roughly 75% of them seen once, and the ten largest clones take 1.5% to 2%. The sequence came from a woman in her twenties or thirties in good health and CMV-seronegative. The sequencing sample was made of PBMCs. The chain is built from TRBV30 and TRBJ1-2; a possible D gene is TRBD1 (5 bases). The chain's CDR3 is CAWSVRATINYGYTF. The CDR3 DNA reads TGTGCCTGGAGTGTCAGGGCCACCATTAACTATGGCTACACCTTC.